A selection of T cell receptor beta chains follows, all from one sample in a study of technical replicates of blood from several donors. The method was immunoSEQ multiplex PCR; TCRdb's version includes in-frame clones alone and lacks a portion of them. The sample has 99,000 or so clones, 95% seen once; the top ten hold 0.2% to 0.25%. The sample was T cells isolated from PBMCs. The receptors originated from a human donor in good health. Each CDR3 is given with its conserved first and last residue. The order of the fields is D gene, V gene, J gene, clone size, CDR3 protein, CDR3 DNA. D genes are given only for firm matches. The listing skips clone size in some rows; elsewhere it reads once, few, many or a size class.

-	TRBV7-9	TRBJ2-6	-	CASSLGLPANVLTF	TGTGCCAGCAGCTTAGGACTGCCGGCCAACGTCCTGACTTTC
TRBD1	TRBV5-1	TRBJ1-4	-	CASSRDRERGVWEKLFF	TGCGCCAGCAGCCGGGACAGGGAAAGAGGAGTCTGGGAAAAACTGTTTTTT
-	TRBV28	TRBJ2-7	-	CASSLGWAKYEQYF	TGTGCCAGCAGTTTAGGGTGGGCCAAATACGAGCAGTACTTC
-	TRBV5-1	TRBJ2-7	-	CASSLAGERFYEQYF	TGCGCCAGCAGCTTGGCCGGGGAGAGATTTTACGAGCAGTACTTC
TRBD2	TRBV5-1	TRBJ2-3	-	CASSLSSGRSTDTQYF	TGCGCCAGCAGCTTATCTAGCGGGAGAAGCACAGATACGCAGTATTTT
TRBD1	TRBV28	TRBJ1-4	-	CASSLKTGGGEKLFF	TGTGCCAGCAGCCTAAAGACAGGGGGCGGAGAAAAACTGTTTTTT
TRBD2	TRBV7-6	TRBJ2-2	-	CASSLSGTRNTGELFF	TGTGCCAGCAGCCTTTCCGGGACTAGGAACACCGGGGAGCTGTTTTTT
TRBD1	TRBV5-6	TRBJ2-7	-	CASRATGQGIYEQYF	TGTGCCAGCAGAGCGACGGGACAGGGTATCTACGAGCAGTACTTC
TRBD1	TRBV6-5	TRBJ2-3	once	CASSRTGRDTQYF	TGTGCCAGCAGTAGGACAGGGCGGGATACGCAGTATTTT
-	TRBV30	TRBJ2-2	-	CAWTFSWGGTGELFF	TGTGCCTGGACTTTTTCCTGGGGCGGCACCGGGGAGCTGTTTTTT
-	TRBV28	TRBJ2-1	-	CASSWGVPQFF	TGTGCCAGCAGTTGGGGGGTTCCGCAGTTCTTC
-	TRBV15	TRBJ2-2	-	CATSRVYTGELFF	TGTGCCACCAGCAGAGTATATACCGGGGAGCTGTTTTTT
-	TRBV19	TRBJ2-3	-	CASSVGLGRSLITDTQYF	TGTGCCAGTAGTGTGGGGTTGGGGCGTTCCCTTATCACAGATACGCAGTATTTT
TRBD2	TRBV28	TRBJ2-1	-	CASSKAGGPINEQFF	TGTGCCAGCAGTAAAGCGGGGGGGCCAATCAATGAGCAGTTCTTC
TRBD2	TRBV2	TRBJ2-7	-	CASSESSGTSYEQYF	TGTGCCAGCAGTGAAAGCTCTGGGACTAGCTACGAGCAGTACTTC
TRBD2	TRBV5-4	TRBJ2-2	-	CASSSVTAGGAGGELFF	TGTGCCAGCAGCTCGGTCACAGCGGGAGGTGCTGGCGGGGAGCTGTTTTTT
-	TRBV6-1	TRBJ1-1	once	CASTVARGNTEAFF	TGTGCCAGCACTGTGGCGCGGGGAAACACTGAAGCTTTCTTT
-	TRBV18	TRBJ2-3	-	CASSSSADTQYF	TGTGCCAGCTCATCTAGCGCAGATACGCAGTATTTT
-	TRBV19	TRBJ1-2	-	CASNGGANYGYTF	TGTGCCAGTAATGGAGGGGCTAACTATGGCTACACCTTC
TRBD2	TRBV28	TRBJ2-1	-	CASSFLAGGQLYEQFF	TGTGCCAGCAGTTTCCTGGCGGGGGGGCAGCTCTATGAGCAGTTCTTC
-	TRBV27	TRBJ1-1	-	CASSRGLYTEAFF	TGTGCCAGCAGCCGGGGACTTTACACTGAAGCTTTCTTT
TRBD2	TRBV10-3	TRBJ2-5	-	CAISESETSGKETQYF	TGTGCCATCAGTGAGTCCGAGACTAGCGGAAAAGAGACCCAGTACTTC
TRBD2	TRBV6-1	TRBJ2-5	-	CASSGVAGGPETQYF	TGTGCCAGCAGTGGGGTCGCGGGGGGGCCAGAGACCCAGTACTTC